This T cell receptor (beta chain) emerged from a study of graft-versus-host responses after intestinal transplantation. Study context: Recipients underwent multivisceral, liver-intestinal, or isolated intestinal transplants. Among the recipients, all got anti-thymocyte globulin induction and then tacrolimus and steroids for around 3 years.

Remarks on this clone: Its antigen is currently unknown.

The repertoire was sequenced with immunoSEQ multiplex PCR; TCRdb's copy has only in-frame clones and lacks some. This sample yields about 97,000 clones, of which 80% to 95% are seen a single time; 15% to 20% belongs to the top ten. The CDR3 loop spans 11 amino acids. Germline V gene lookup returns CDR1 DFQATT and CDR2 SNEGSKA (reference sequence). V was clipped by 6 bases and J by 5 bases, with 10 bases between them. Study results and limitations: Some GvH clones appeared in ileal mucosa or blood before recipient bone marrow.

V is TRBV20-1 and J is TRBJ2-5; no clear D gene. Sequencing was performed on PBMCs, taken just under 460 days after intestinal transplant. This clonotype originated in a human patient who received an intestinal transplant, so some T cells may come from the graft donor. CDR3 amino acids: CSAVRRETQYF. The CDR3 DNA follows: TGCAGTGCCGTTCGGCGGGAGACCCAGTACTTC.